Following are 5 T cell receptor beta chains from one sample sequenced in a study of blood T cell repertoires in COVID-19. Only in-frame clones appear in the TCRdb table, and some are missing; sequencing was by immunoSEQ multiplex PCR. The sample lists some 54,000 clones, 75% to 95% seen once, with about 2.2% in the top ten. Sequencing was performed on peripheral blood. The origin of the receptors is a man aged 55 to 70 with acute or convalescent COVID-19.

This clone has just one count. The rearrangement links TRBV7-8 to TRBJ1-4; TRBD1 aligns across 8 bases. The CDR3 loop spans 15 amino acids. CDR1 SGHVS and CDR2 FQNEAQ come from the germline V gene. V lost 4 bases, J lost 8 bases, and 9 bases stayed unmatched. The CDR3 coding sequence is TGTGCCAGCAGCTCAAACCAGGGGGCTTGGGAAAAACTGTTTTTT. Residues: CASSSNQGAWEKLFF.

The genes are TRBV11-2 and TRBJ2-1, with unresolved D. The V end lost 9 bases, the J end lost 2 bases, and 14 bases lay between the germline ends. The CDR3 contains 14 residues. Germline V lookup: CDR1 SGHAT, CDR2 FQNNGV. The CDR3 protein is CASKFTDTYNEQFF. DNA of the CDR3: TGTGCCAGTAAGTTCACAGATACCTACAATGAGCAGTTCTTC.

The chain uses TRBV6-6 and TRBJ2-3; 13 bases line up with TRBD2. Losses at the gene ends were 4 bases for V and 4 bases for J; bases not matched to a gene: 5. The CDR3 is 16 amino acids. Looked up from germline, CDR1 is MNHNY and CDR2 is SVGAGI (reference sequence). The CDR3 loop is CASSSGLAGVSDTQYF. The CDR3 nucleotides read TGTGCCAGCAGTTCAGGACTAGCGGGAGTCTCAGATACGCAGTATTTT.

The chain uses TRBV28 and TRBJ2-1; 7 bases are a match to TRBD1. This CDR3 has 15 residues. Germline V gene lookup returns CDR1 MDHEN and CDR2 SYDVKM. With V trimmed by 6 bases and J by 0 bases, 5 bases remained unmatched. CDR3 coding DNA: TGTGCCAGCAGCACAACAGGGGTCTCCTACAATGAGCAGTTCTTC. Encoded protein: CASSTTGVSYNEQFF.

Comments on this clone: This specimen includes other DNA sequences encoding the same CDR3. This chain connects TRBV29-1 to TRBJ2-7; D ambiguous. Trimming stripped 4 bases from V and 0 bases from J, with 10 bases between. CDR1 and CDR2 (germline): SQVTM, ANQGSEA. This CDR3 contains 13 residues. The CDR3 DNA sequence: TGCAGCGTTGTTCCCGGGTTCTCCTACGAGCAGTACTTC. Encoded protein: CSVVPGFSYEQYF.